Only a few counts were recorded for the clone carrying this T cell receptor (beta chain). Antigen specificity is unknown. This sample is part of a study of T-cell reconstitution after alpha-beta-depleted transplantation in children. Overall study findings and caveats: Diversity of TCRbeta at day 60 was high in some patients, arising from surviving recipient T cells and thymic progenitors.

Per germline, CDR1 SGHTA and CDR2 FQGNSA. The CDR3 extends over 12 amino acids. Trimming cost V 5 bases and J 14 bases, with 16 bases left between them. Unique molecular identifiers tagged the TCRbeta library. One entry per CDR3 protein results from TCRdb running MiXCR on the PCR reads. In the table there are almost 250,000 distinct CDR3 sequences, about 25% of which are singletons. This TCR was sampled from a girl aged 2 to 9 with Fanconi anemia, due to receive a stem cell transplant. The sequenced sample was PBMCs, obtained before TCRalphabeta/CD19-depleted stem cell transplant. The rearrangement joins TRBV7-2 to TRBJ2-1; D is possibly TRBD1 or TRBD2 (5 bases each). CDR3 coding DNA: TGTGCCAGCAGCGTCTTCATCCTGGGGGAGTTCTTC. It is translated as CASSVFILGEFF. Combining the CDR3 with reference TRBV7-2 and TRBJ2-1 gives the whole variable domain GAGVSQSPSNKVTEKGKDVELRCDPISGHTALYWYRQSLGQGLEFLIYFQGNSAPDKSGLPSDRFSAERTGGSVSTLTIQRTQQEDSAVYLCASSVFILGEFFGPGTRLTVL.